Listed below are T cell receptor beta chains from one sample, sequenced in a study of blood T cell repertoires in COVID-19. Repertoires were generated with immunoSEQ multiplex PCR, while TCRdb's copy carries only in-frame clones and drops some. The table includes around 450,000 clones, 90% detected once. The sequencing input was PBMCs or T cells enriched from blood (not recorded which). The receptors shown here come from a young man who had recovered from COVID-19. Both conserved end residues are part of each CDR3. Fields, in order: CDR3 length, J gene, V gene, CDR3 protein.

13,TRBJ2-3,TRBV5-1,CASSLDPGTGVYF
13,TRBJ2-5,TRBV5-1,CASSVAGQETQYF
15,TRBJ2-1,TRBV2,CASSELAGVGNEQFF
14,TRBJ1-5,TRBV16,CASSQRQGNQPQHF
15,TRBJ2-3,TRBV7-3,CASSLSGITTDTQYF
16,TRBJ1-2,TRBV2,CASSPVPQGEDYGYTF
14,TRBJ1-6,TRBV28,CASRSTGVNSPLHF
15,TRBJ2-2,TRBV7-2,CASSSRTSFLGELFF
12,TRBJ1-1,TRBV12-3/TRBV12-4,CASSLDGTEAFF
13,TRBJ1-2,TRBV30,CAWSVGQGYGYTF
14,TRBJ1-1,TRBV5-4,CASSFDSLYAEAFF
13,TRBJ2-2,TRBV7-9,CASSPGRDGELFF
16,TRBJ2-3,TRBV7-2,CASSLTSGSLTDTQYF
14,TRBJ2-1,TRBV11-3,CASSLVGGYNEQFF
15,TRBJ2-7,TRBV5-1,CASSLDGTSGSEEYF
14,TRBJ1-1,TRBV27,CASSWSGENAEAFF
15,TRBJ2-3,TRBV12-5,CASGGRDRATDTQYF
13,TRBJ1-2,TRBV11-2,CAIQGGANYGYTF
15,TRBJ1-1,TRBV7-3,CASSLTRGSETEAFF
13,TRBJ1-5,TRBV12-3/TRBV12-4,CASSWGERQPQHF
12,TRBJ1-1,TRBV19,CASSRDQGEAFF
14,TRBJ2-7,TRBV11-2,CASSSTGGSYEQYF
13,TRBJ1-1,TRBV13,CASRGQAYTEAFF
13,TRBJ2-3,TRBV7-8,CASSSPGLEAQYF
12,TRBJ1-1,TRBV5-1,CASSFGTAEAFF
12,TRBJ1-1,TRBV5-1,CASRDTGVSAFF
17,TRBJ2-7,TRBV6-1,CASSEIHGTGLPYEQYF
15,TRBJ2-5,TRBV5-8,CASRSGTSGGETQYF
15,TRBJ1-1,TRBV7-9,CASSPGQGLAAEAFF
16,TRBJ2-2,TRBV19,CASQVAGPSLTGELFF
15,TRBJ1-4,TRBV6-5,CASKWTATTNEKLFF
14,TRBJ1-2,TRBV21-1,CASSNQGYSYGYTF
13,TRBJ1-5,TRBV12-3/TRBV12-4,CASSYLTDQPQHF
13,TRBJ1-1,TRBV2,CATGMAMNTEAFF
15,TRBJ1-5,TRBV4-2,CASSQDDRSNQPQHF
15,TRBJ1-2,TRBV27,CASRLGTGSIYGYTF
16,TRBJ2-2,TRBV7-6,CASSPPGLGGSGELFF
15,TRBJ2-1,TRBV5-4,CASSLPQGAVNEQFF
14,TRBJ1-6,TRBV10-1,CASSDRGYNSPLHF
15,TRBJ2-7,TRBV9,CASSVLADSSYEQYF
14,TRBJ2-3,TRBV20-1,CSASQTSGGDTQYF
15,TRBJ1-5,TRBV7-9,CARSKGTVYNQPQHF
13,TRBJ2-1,TRBV2,CASETGTYNEQFF
15,TRBJ2-7,TRBV5-1,CASSSTSGAYYEQYF
15,TRBJ1-6,TRBV2,CASSEEQSNNSPLHF
13,TRBJ1-1,TRBV7-3,CASSSQENTEAFF
11,TRBJ2-1,TRBV3-1/TRBV3-2,CASSQGLRQFF
12,TRBJ1-2,TRBV3-1/TRBV3-2,CASSQDQGGYTF
13,TRBJ2-5,TRBV5-1,CASRFRGQETQYF
14,TRBJ1-2,TRBV24-1,CATSDLTVDYGYTF
15,TRBJ1-4,TRBV9,CASSGNRGLDEKLFF
14,TRBJ2-5,TRBV18,CASSLTTTSETQYF
15,TRBJ2-2,TRBV11-1,CASSLGTSGTGELFF
14,TRBJ1-4,TRBV3-1/TRBV3-2,CASRRQGNNEKLFF
16,TRBJ1-5,TRBV19,CASSQPQGQGSQPQHF
14,TRBJ2-5,TRBV5-4,CASSLGGTQETQYF
16,TRBJ2-2,TRBV5-5,CASSSLTGTYTGELFF
15,TRBJ1-3,TRBV25-1,CASSPRGGSGNTIYF
15,TRBJ2-1,TRBV3-1/TRBV3-2,CASSHTGTGKNEQFF
17,TRBJ1-1,TRBV5-1,CASSHTTPGQGPTEAFF